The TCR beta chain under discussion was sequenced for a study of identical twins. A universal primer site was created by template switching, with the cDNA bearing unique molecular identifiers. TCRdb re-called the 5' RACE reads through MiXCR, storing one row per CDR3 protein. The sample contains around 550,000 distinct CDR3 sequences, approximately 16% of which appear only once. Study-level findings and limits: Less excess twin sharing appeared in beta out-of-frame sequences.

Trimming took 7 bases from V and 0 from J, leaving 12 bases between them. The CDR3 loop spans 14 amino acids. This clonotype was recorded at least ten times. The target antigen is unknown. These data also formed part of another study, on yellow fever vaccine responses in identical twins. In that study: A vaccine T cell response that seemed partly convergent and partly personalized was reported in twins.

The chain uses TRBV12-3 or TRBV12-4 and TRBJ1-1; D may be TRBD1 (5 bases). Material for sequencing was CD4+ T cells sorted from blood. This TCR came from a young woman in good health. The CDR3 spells CASTRDRMNTEAFF. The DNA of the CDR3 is TGTGCCAGCACCCGCGACAGAATGAACACTGAAGCTTTCTTT.